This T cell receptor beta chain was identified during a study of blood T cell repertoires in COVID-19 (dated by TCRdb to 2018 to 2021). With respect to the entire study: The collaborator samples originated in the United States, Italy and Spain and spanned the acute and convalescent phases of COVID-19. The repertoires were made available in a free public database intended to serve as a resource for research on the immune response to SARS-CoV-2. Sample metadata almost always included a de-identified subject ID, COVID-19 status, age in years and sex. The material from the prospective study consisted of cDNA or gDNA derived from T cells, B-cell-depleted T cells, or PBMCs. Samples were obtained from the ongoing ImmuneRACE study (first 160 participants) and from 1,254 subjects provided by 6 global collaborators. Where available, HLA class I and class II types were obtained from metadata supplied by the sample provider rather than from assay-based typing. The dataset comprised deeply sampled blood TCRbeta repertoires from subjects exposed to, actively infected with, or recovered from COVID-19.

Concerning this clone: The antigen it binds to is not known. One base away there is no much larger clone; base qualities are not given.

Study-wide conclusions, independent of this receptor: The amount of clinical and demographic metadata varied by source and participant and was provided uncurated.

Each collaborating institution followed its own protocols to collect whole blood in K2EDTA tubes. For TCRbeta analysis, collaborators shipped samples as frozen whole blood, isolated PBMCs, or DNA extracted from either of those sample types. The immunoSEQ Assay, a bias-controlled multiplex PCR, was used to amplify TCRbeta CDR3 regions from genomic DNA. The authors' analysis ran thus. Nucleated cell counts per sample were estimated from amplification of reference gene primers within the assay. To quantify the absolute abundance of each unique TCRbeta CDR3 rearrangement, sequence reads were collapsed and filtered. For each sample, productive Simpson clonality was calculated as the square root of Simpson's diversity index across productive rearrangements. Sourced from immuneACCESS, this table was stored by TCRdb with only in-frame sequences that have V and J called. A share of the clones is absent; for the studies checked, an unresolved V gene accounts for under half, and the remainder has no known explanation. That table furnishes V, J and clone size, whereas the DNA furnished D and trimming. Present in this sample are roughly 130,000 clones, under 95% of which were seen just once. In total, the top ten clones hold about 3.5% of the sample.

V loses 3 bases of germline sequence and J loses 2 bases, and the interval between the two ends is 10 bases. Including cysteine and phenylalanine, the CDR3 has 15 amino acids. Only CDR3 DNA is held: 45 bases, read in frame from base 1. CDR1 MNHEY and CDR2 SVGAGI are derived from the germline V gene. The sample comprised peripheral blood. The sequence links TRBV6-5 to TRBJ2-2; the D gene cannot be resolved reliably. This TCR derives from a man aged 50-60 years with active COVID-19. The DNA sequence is TGTGCCAGCAGTTATGATCGCAGAAACACCGGGGAGCTGTTTTTT. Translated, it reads CASSYDRRNTGELFF.